Listed below are T cell receptor beta chains from one sample, sequenced in a study of response to subunit inactivated influenza vaccine. One entry per CDR3 protein, called by TCRdb with MiXCR from the RT-PCR reads. The top ten hold roughly 7.6% of the sample, which has roughly 630,000 distinct CDR3 sequences, 14% seen once. The source was PBMCs from blood, collected less than 15 days before vaccination. The receptors here all came from a man in his fifties or sixties who received an inactivated influenza vaccine. CDR3s include the opening cysteine and the closing phenylalanine or tryptophan. D genes are given only for firm matches. Size is stated for part of the rows, as once, few or many counts, or as a class when the clone is expanded.

J	V	size	D	DNA	CDR3
TRBJ1-1	TRBV6-1	few	-	TGTGCCAGCAGTGAACTGGGACCCATGAACACTGAAGCTTTCTTT	CASSELGPMNTEAFF
TRBJ2-4	TRBV12-3/TRBV12-4	many	-	TGTGCCAGCAGTACCCCGGGACGGCTAGCCAAAAACATTCAGTACTTC	CASSTPGRLAKNIQYF
TRBJ2-7	TRBV7-9	few	-	TGTGCCAGCAGCCCCCTCGGGGGATACGAGCAGTACTTC	CASSPLGGYEQYF
TRBJ2-2	TRBV15	few	-	TGTGCCACCAGCAGAGCCGGCTGGCGGTCGGGGGAGCTGTTTTTT	CATSRAGWRSGELFF
TRBJ2-3	TRBV28	-	TRBD2	TGTGCCAGCAGTTCCCCCCTCGCGGGAGCGGGGGATACGCAGTATTTT	CASSSPLAGAGDTQYF
TRBJ2-7	TRBV5-8	-	TRBD1	TGTGCCACCGGACAGGTTTCCTACGAGCAGTACTTC	CATGQVSYEQYF
TRBJ1-2	TRBV4-3	-	-	TGCGCCAGCAGCCAAGAGGCCAGGTCGTATGGCTACACCTTC	CASSQEARSYGYTF
TRBJ2-1	TRBV12-3/TRBV12-4	many	TRBD2	TGTGCCAGCAGTTCTCCCCTGACTAGCGGGGGGAATGAGCAGTTCTTC	CASSSPLTSGGNEQFF
TRBJ2-7	TRBV7-2	-	-	TGTGCCAGCAGCTTAGAAGGGTTTCGGGAGCAGTACTTC	CASSLEGFREQYF
TRBJ2-3	TRBV7-2	-	-	TGTGCCAGCAGCCGATGGGTGAATACGCAGTATTTT	CASSRWVNTQYF
TRBJ1-4	TRBV4-3	-	-	TGCGCCAGCAGCCAAGTCGGGGCTGGTAATGAAAAACTGTTTTTT	CASSQVGAGNEKLFF
TRBJ2-1	TRBV20-1	few	TRBD2	TGCAGTGCTAAGGGTCTAGCGGGAGTGGGCGTGCAGTTCTTC	CSAKGLAGVGVQFF
TRBJ2-3	TRBV20-1	few	TRBD1	TGCAGTGCTCGAACAACCGGGACAGGGTGGGCAGATACGCAGTATTTT	CSARTTGTGWADTQYF
TRBJ2-3	TRBV10-3	-	-	TGTGCCATCAGCCCTCCGGGACTGATCGCGCATACGCAGTATTTT	CAISPPGLIAHTQYF
TRBJ2-3	TRBV5-1	many	-	TGCGCCAGCAGCCTCCGCCGCACAGATACGCAGTATTTT	CASSLRRTDTQYF
TRBJ2-3	TRBV9	-	-	TGTGCCAGCAGCTACAGCATTAGAGACACAGATACGCAGTATTTT	CASSYSIRDTDTQYF
TRBJ2-1	TRBV6-2/TRBV6-3	few	TRBD2	TGTGCCAGCCAACGGGTGGAGCGGGGGGGCAATGAGCAGTTCTTC	CASQRVERGGNEQFF
TRBJ2-3	TRBV27	few	TRBD2	TGTGCCAGCAGTTTCCTCGGTTTAGCGGGAGGTGGGGCGCAGTATTTT	CASSFLGLAGGGAQYF
TRBJ2-1	TRBV2	few	-	TGTGCCAGCCATCGCTACAATGAGCAGTTCTTC	CASHRYNEQFF
TRBJ1-4	TRBV4-1	few	-	TGCGCCAGCAGCCAAGCGACGCCAACTAATGAAAAACTGTTTTTT	CASSQATPTNEKLFF
TRBJ1-1	TRBV28	few	TRBD1	TGTGCCAGCAGTTTGGGACAGGTATCGAACACTGAAGCTTTCTTT	CASSLGQVSNTEAFF
TRBJ2-2	TRBV24-1	-	TRBD2	TGTGCCACCAGTGATTTCGGAGCGGGGTTGAACACCGGGGAGCTGTTTTTT	CATSDFGAGLNTGELFF
TRBJ1-6	TRBV14	-	-	TGTGCCAGCAGCCAAGTGACTAATAATTCACCCCTCCACTTT	CASSQVTNNSPLHF
TRBJ1-2	TRBV28	many	TRBD1	TGTGCCAGCAGCTTGACAGGGGGCTCTGGCTACACCTTC	CASSLTGGSGYTF
TRBJ2-3	TRBV5-1	few	-	TGCGCCAGCAGCTCAGAGAGGTGGGATACGCAGTATTTT	CASSSERWDTQYF
TRBJ2-3	TRBV7-3	many	-	TGCGCCAGCAGCTTAATAGGAGATACGCAGTATTTT	CASSLIGDTQYF
TRBJ2-5	TRBV6-1	-	TRBD2	TGTGCCAGCAGGAGGACTAGCGGGAGCGCAGAGACCCAGTACTTC	CASRRTSGSAETQYF
TRBJ2-7	TRBV29-1	-	TRBD1	TGCAGCGTTGGGACGAACAGGGGGCCTTTAGAGCAGTACTTC	CSVGTNRGPLEQYF
TRBJ2-3	TRBV20-1	-	-	TGCAGTGCCCCAGGGACCGGGGCGCTCACAGATACGCAGTATTTT	CSAPGTGALTDTQYF
TRBJ2-5	TRBV27	-	TRBD1	TGTGCCAGCAGCCGAGGGGGCCCGGAGACCCAGTACTTC	CASSRGGPETQYF
TRBJ2-7	TRBV12-5	-	TRBD2	TGTGCTAGTGTGTCTGTCAGGACTAGCGGGACCCAACTGGGCGAGCAGTACTTC	CASVSVRTSGTQLGEQYF
TRBJ1-5	TRBV24-1	few	-	TGTGCCACCAGTGACTCCGGGACAAGCAATCAGCCCCAGCATTTT	CATSDSGTSNQPQHF
TRBJ1-2	TRBV28	-	-	TGTGCCAGCAGTTTCTCGAGGGGCTACACCTTC	CASSFSRGYTF
TRBJ2-7	TRBV28	-	-	TGTGCCAGCAGGAGGCAGGGATTTTTCTACGAGCAGTACTTC	CASRRQGFFYEQYF
TRBJ2-1	TRBV4-3	few	-	TGCGCCAGCAGCCAAAAACAACAGTACAATGAGCAGTTCTTC	CASSQKQQYNEQFF
TRBJ2-1	TRBV24-1	few	TRBD2	TGTGCCACCAATCCGGGACTAGCGGGAGCAAATGAGCAGTTCTTC	CATNPGLAGANEQFF
TRBJ2-2	TRBV24-1	-	-	TGTGCCACGCGAGGAGCGGAGGCGGACACCGGGGAGCTGTTTTTT	CATRGAEADTGELFF
TRBJ2-3	TRBV6-2/TRBV6-3	-	-	TGTGCCAGCAGTTACTCGATTCGGCAGGCTTCCACAGATACGCAGTATTTT	CASSYSIRQASTDTQYF
TRBJ1-1	TRBV25-1	once	-	TGTGCCAGCAGAGAGTCCGGGATTTTGAACACTGAAGCTTTCTTT	CASRESGILNTEAFF
TRBJ2-3	TRBV27	few	-	TGTGCCAGCAGTTTAGAACTAGATGCTGGTGGGACAGATACGCAGTATTTT	CASSLELDAGGTDTQYF
TRBJ2-2	TRBV7-7	few	-	TGTGCCAGCAGCTTACACAGGGTAACGTCGAACACCGGGGAGCTGTTTTTT	CASSLHRVTSNTGELFF
TRBJ2-5	TRBV7-6	-	-	TGTGCCAGCAGCGCTACAGGGATTCCTCAAGAGACCCAGTACTTC	CASSATGIPQETQYF